This TCR beta chain was observed in a study of blood T cell repertoires in COVID-19. Whole-study context: PBMCs, B-cell-depleted T cells, or T cells were the source of the cDNA or gDNA that made up the material.

The assay was immunoSEQ multiplex PCR, and TCRdb's table has in-frame clones only and misses some. The table has about 150,000 clones, 80% to 90% seen once; the top ten hold about 2.6%. Germline V gene data show CDR1 as SEHNR and CDR2 as FQNEAQ (reference sequence). V gave up 1 base and J gave up 4 bases; unmatched junction bases: 12. This CDR3 is 18 amino acids long. Sequencing used peripheral blood. V is TRBV7-9 and J is TRBJ2-3, with TRBD1 matching 9 bases. This sequence originates from a man aged 60 to 75 with acute or convalescent COVID-19. The CDR3 reads CASSLGVSGTGRSDTQYF. The CDR3 nucleotides read TGTGCCAGCAGCTTAGGAGTTTCTGGGACAGGGAGATCAGATACGCAGTATTTT. The variable domain in full, completed from reference TRBV7-9 and TRBJ2-3, reads DTGVSQNPRHKITKRGQNVTFRCDPISEHNRLYWYRQTLGQGPEFLTYFQNEAQLEKSRLLSDRFSAERPKGSFSTLEIQRTEQGDSAMYLCASSLGVSGTGRSDTQYFGPGTRLTVL.